The T cell receptor (beta chain) described here comes from a study of technical replicates of blood from several donors. Germline CDR1 and CDR2: MRHNA and SNTAGT. There are 14 residues in the CDR3. The V end lost 0 bases, the J end lost 2 bases, and 5 bases lay between the germline ends. The table came from immunoSEQ multiplex PCR; TCRdb's copy has only in-frame clones and leaves some out. In the table there are 55,000 to 80,000 clones, about 90% of which are singletons. This clone is a singleton in its sample. The material sequenced was T cells isolated from PBMCs. This sequence originates from a human donor in good health. The chain couples TRBV6-4 to TRBJ2-1; D not resolved. Here the CDR3 DNA reads TGTGCCAGCAGTGACTCGAGTCCCTACAATGAGCAGTTCTTC. Translation gives CASSDSSPYNEQFF.